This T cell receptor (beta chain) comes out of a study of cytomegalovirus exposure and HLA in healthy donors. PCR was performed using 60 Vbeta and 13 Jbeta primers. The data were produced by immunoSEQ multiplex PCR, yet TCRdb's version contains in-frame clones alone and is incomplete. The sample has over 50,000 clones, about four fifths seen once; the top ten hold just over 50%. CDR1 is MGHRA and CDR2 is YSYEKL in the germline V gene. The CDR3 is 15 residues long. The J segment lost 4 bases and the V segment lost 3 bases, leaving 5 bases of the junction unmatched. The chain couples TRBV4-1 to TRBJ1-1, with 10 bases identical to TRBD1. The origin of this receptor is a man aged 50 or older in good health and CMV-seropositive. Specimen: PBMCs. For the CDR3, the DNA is TGCGCCAGCAGCCACTGGACAGGGGGGACCACTGAAGCTTTCTTT. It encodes CASSHWTGGTTEAFF.